This TCR beta chain was observed in a study of monozygotic twins with inflammatory bowel disease. TCRdb derives one entry per CDR3 protein from the 5' RACE reads, leaving out DNA. This sample contains 93,000 or so distinct CDR3 sequences. The sequenced sample was blood. The sequence was collected from a human donor with ulcerative colitis or Crohn's disease, or a healthy co-twin of an affected twin (not recorded which).

The CDR3 spells CASSSVLAGGYNEQFF. The chain has TRBV5-1 and TRBJ2-1; TCRdb's D gene call, TRBD2, goes unchecked for lack of DNA. There are 16 residues in the CDR3. CDR1 and CDR2 (germline): SGHRS, YFSETQ.